The rows below give T cell receptor beta chains drawn from one sample of a study of read filtering for tumor transcriptome and immune sequencing. TCRdb itself ran the reads through MiXCR, one entry per CDR3 protein. The table includes tens of thousands of distinct CDR3 sequences, roughly 19% detected once. The sample taken for sequencing was a population of CD138-negative cells sorted from bone marrow. The receptors here all came from a donor at least 40 years old with multiple myeloma. Each CDR3 is given with its conserved first and last residue. Each record gives: J gene, V gene, clone size, D gene, CDR3 DNA, CDR3 protein. D genes are given only for firm matches. Part of the rows lack a size; the others show once, few, many or a class for expanded clones.

TRBJ2-3 TRBV10-3 few TRBD2 TGTGCCATCAGCGGACTAGCGGGGCCTTCTATCACAGATACGCAGTATTTT CAISGLAGPSITDTQYF
TRBJ1-1 TRBV7-9 many . TGTGCCAGCAGCTTAGGAGGGATAGAAGCTTTCTTT CASSLGGIEAFF
TRBJ2-2 TRBV13 once . TGTGCCAGCAGCCGCGGGACAGTCCCGAACACCGGGGAGCTGTTTTTT CASSRGTVPNTGELFF
TRBJ2-2 TRBV5-1 many TRBD1 TGCGCCAGCAGCTTGCATGGGACAGGGAACACCGGGGAGCTGTTTTTT CASSLHGTGNTGELFF
TRBJ1-2 TRBV20-1 many TRBD1 TGCAGTGCCTCTACAGGGGATATTGGGAACTATGGCTACACCTTC CSASTGDIGNYGYTF
TRBJ1-5 TRBV7-2 . TRBD1 TGTGCCAGCAGCTGGACAGGGGCCTCCCATCGGCCCCAGCATTTT CASSWTGASHRPQHF
TRBJ1-6 TRBV30 many . TGTGCCTGGACGGCGGCAGGGGATTCACCCCTCCACTTT CAWTAAGDSPLHF
TRBJ2-5 TRBV3-1 many TRBD2 TGTGCCAGCAGCCAACGGACTAGCGGGACTAAAGAGACCCAGTACTTC CASSQRTSGTKETQYF
TRBJ2-3 TRBV3-1 . . TGTGCCAGCAGCCAAAAACGGTCCCCTTACACAGATACGCAGTATTTT CASSQKRSPYTDTQYF
TRBJ1-5 TRBV29-1 . . TGCAGCGTTGGACAAAACGGGCAGCCCCAGCATTTT CSVGQNGQPQHF
TRBJ1-5 TRBV5-1 many . TGCGCCAGCAGCTTGGATGGCGGGGATCGGCCCCAGCATTTT CASSLDGGDRPQHF
TRBJ2-1 TRBV5-5 many . TGTGCCAGCAGCTTTCTAGCAGTTGAGCAGTTCTTC CASSFLAVEQFF
TRBJ1-5 TRBV12-3/TRBV12-4 . TRBD1 TGTGCCAGCAGTTTAAGGCGACAGGGAGGTTTGGATCAGCCCCGGCATTTT CASSLRRQGGLDQPRHF
TRBJ2-1 TRBV5-4 medium-sized . TGTGCCAGCAGCTTGGCCTCGACTGGCCAGCAGTTCTTC CASSLASTGQQFF
TRBJ1-2 TRBV3-1 . . TGTGCCAGCAGCCAAGCGGTCAGGGGATATGGCTACACCTTC CASSQAVRGYGYTF
TRBJ2-1 TRBV19 many . TGTGCCAGTAGTGTCAGACAGGATGTCGGTGAGCAGTTCTTC CASSVRQDVGEQFF
TRBJ2-2 TRBV5-1 many TRBD2 TGCGCCAGCAGCTTGGTCGGACTAGCGGTCGGGGAGCTGTTTTTT CASSLVGLAVGELFF
TRBJ2-3 TRBV4-1 many TRBD2 TGCGCCAGCAGCCAAGGATACGGACTAGCGGGAGTGTATTTT CASSQGYGLAGVYF
TRBJ1-5 TRBV20-1 many . TGCAGTGCTAGAGGTGGCAAGGCTTCGAGCAATCAGCCCCAGCATTTT CSARGGKASSNQPQHF
TRBJ2-7 TRBV2 few . TGTGCCAGCAGTGGGGCGGGACAGAGCTCCTACGAGCAGTACTTC CASSGAGQSSYEQYF